Presented here are 30 T cell receptor beta chains from one specimen sequenced in a study of OX40 agonist ivuxolimab in advanced cancers. The method was immunoSEQ multiplex PCR; TCRdb's version includes in-frame clones alone and lacks a portion of them. The sample shows about 77,000 clones, 85% to 90% of them seen only once. The specimen was CD4+ or CD8+ T cells sorted from blood, collected in a trial of the OX40 agonist ivuxolimab. These receptors came from an adult with an advanced solid tumor such as melanoma, head and neck, liver or kidney cancer.

The V gene is TRBV19, the J gene TRBJ1-4; 8 nucleotides match TRBD1. Trimming took 5 bases from V and 0 from J; bases not matched to a gene: 2. Germline assignment: CDR1 LNHDA and CDR2 SQIVND (reference sequence). There are 15 residues in the CDR3. Here the CDR3 reads CASSGQGTTNEKLFF. The DNA for the CDR3 is TGTGCCAGTAGTGGACAGGGAACAACTAATGAAAAACTGTTTTTT.

The rearrangement links TRBV29-1 to TRBJ2-6, with a tentative D call TRBD2 (5 bases). CDR1 and CDR2 from the germline V gene are SQVTM and ANQGSEA. The CDR3 is made up of 16 amino acids. Trimming took 4 bases from V and 0 from J, leaving 13 bases between them. The CDR3, as DNA: TGCAGCGTTGGTGCAGTTGGACTCTCTGGGGCCAACGTCCTGACTTTC. Protein product: CSVGAVGLSGANVLTF.

This clone has just one count. This sequence joins TRBV7-9 and TRBJ2-2; possible D gene TRBD1, 6 bases. Germline V CDR1 and CDR2: SEHNR, FQNEAQ (reference sequence). Trimming removed 6 bases from V and 2 bases from J, with 10 bases in between. The CDR3 has 14 amino acids. CDR3 nucleotides: TGTGCCAGCAGGTGGACAGTTAACACCGGGGAGCTGTTTTTT. Translation gives CASRWTVNTGELFF.

The chain combines TRBV18 with TRBJ2-5; 7 positions match TRBD2. The CDR3 runs 15 residues. Per germline, CDR1 KGHSH and CDR2 LQKENI. V lost 2 bases, J lost 4 bases, and 7 bases stayed unmatched. CDR3 protein: CASSPVAGRGETQYF. In DNA form, the CDR3 reads TGTGCCAGCTCACCAGTAGCAGGGAGGGGAGAGACCCAGTACTTC.

The rearrangement links TRBV4-1 to TRBJ1-1, with 11 bases fitting TRBD1. Trimming took 4 bases from V and 1 from J; bases not matched to a gene: 8. The CDR3 sequence is 17 residues long. Germline CDR1 MGHRA, CDR2 YSYEKL. The CDR3 region is CASSREDRGLGNTEAFF. The CDR3 bases are TGCGCCAGCAGCCGAGAGGACAGGGGGCTAGGGAACACTGAAGCTTTCTTT.

The V call is TRBV4-3, the J call TRBJ1-1, with D perhaps matching TRBD1 (6 bases). Between the trimmed V and J ends, which lost 0 bases and 1 base, there was a span of 21 bases. The germline CDR1 and CDR2 sequences are LGHNA and YSLEER. The CDR3 loop spans 19 amino acids. The CDR3 loop is CASSQENIRGNSRNTEAFF. CDR3 in DNA: TGCGCCAGCAGCCAAGAGAACATCAGGGGTAACAGTAGGAACACTGAAGCTTTCTTT.

This chain joins TRBV19 and TRBJ1-1; 8 nucleotides line up with TRBD1. This CDR3 is built from 14 residues. The trim removed 5 bases at V and 4 bases at J, leaving 6 bases unmatched. Per the germline V gene, CDR1 is LNHDA and CDR2 is SQIVND (reference sequence). CDR3 sequence: CASSLKDRATEAFF. CDR3 DNA: TGTGCCAGTAGTTTAAAGGACAGGGCCACTGAAGCTTTCTTT. Drawing the rest from reference TRBV19 and TRBJ1-1, the complete variable domain is DGGITQSPKYLFRKEGQNVTLSCEQNLNHDAMYWYRQDPGQGLRLIYYSQIVNDFQKGDIAEGYSVSREKKESFPLTVTSAQKNPTAFYLCASSLKDRATEAFFGQGTRLTVV.

The rearrangement links TRBV6-1 to TRBJ2-5; possibly TRBD2 for D (6 bases). CDR1 and CDR2 (germline): MNHNS, SASEGT. The CDR3 length is 15 residues. The germline V and J ends were trimmed by 2 bases and 5 bases, with 15 bases remaining between them. The CDR3 region is CASSEPPTRGETQYF. The CDR3 DNA reads as TGTGCCAGCAGTGAACCCCCGACTCGGGGGGAGACCCAGTACTTC.

The gene calls are TRBV30 and TRBJ2-7; D not certain. The CDR3 is 13 amino acids. Trimming pared 3 bases from V and 3 bases from J, leaving 12 bases between. CDR1 is GTSNPN, CDR2 SVGIG, per germline (reference sequence). For the CDR3, the DNA is TGTGCCTGGAGCCCCAAGGCCAGCTACGAGCAGTACTTC. This sequence encodes CAWSPKASYEQYF.

The V call is TRBV5-1, the J call TRBJ2-1; D ambiguous. The CDR3 has 12 residues. The V end was cut by 0 bases, the J end by 7 bases, with 5 bases between. CDR1 and CDR2 (germline): SGHRS, YFSETQ. The CDR3 DNA reads TGCGCCAGCAGCTTGGTCCAGAATGAGCAGTTCTTC. As protein: CASSLVQNEQFF.

The rearrangement links TRBV6-5 to TRBJ2-4; D might be TRBD1 (5 bases). Germline values: CDR1 MNHEY, CDR2 SVGAGI. Trimming stripped 0 bases from V and 6 bases from J, with 12 bases between. This CDR3 is 15 amino acids long. CDR3 nucleotides: TGTGCCAGCAGTTACTCGATGGGGCATCGAAACATTCAGTACTTC. It specifies CASSYSMGHRNIQYF.

This sequence joins TRBV5-5 and TRBJ2-7, with TRBD1 as a possible D gene (6 bases). The CDR3 is 16 amino acids. Per the germline V gene, CDR1 is SGHKS and CDR2 is YYEKEE (reference sequence). The ends were cut back, 0 bases at V and 1 base at J, with 14 bases in the middle. CDR3 amino acids: CASSLDPGARSYEQYF. The CDR3 nucleotides read TGTGCCAGCAGCTTGGACCCAGGGGCTAGGTCCTACGAGCAGTACTTC.

The chain has TRBV6-1 and TRBJ2-7; D possibly corresponds to TRBD2 (6 bases). Germline V lookup: CDR1 MNHNS, CDR2 SASEGT. Deletions cut 7 bases from V and 2 bases from J, with 12 bases between. The length of the CDR3 is 13 residues. CDR3 amino acids: CASNLAGTYEQYF. The CDR3, as DNA: TGTGCCAGCAACCTGGCGGGGACCTACGAGCAGTACTTC.

This chain links TRBV5-1 with TRBJ1-2; 9 bases are a match to TRBD1. The J segment lost 6 bases and the V segment lost 4 bases, leaving 13 bases of the junction unmatched. Germline V gene sequence: CDR1 SGHRS, CDR2 YFSETQ. The CDR3 runs to 16 residues. CDR3 residues: CASSRDRVDKTNGYTF. The CDR3 DNA reads TGCGCCAGCAGCCGGGACAGGGTCGATAAGACGAATGGCTACACCTTC.

The chain carries TRBV9 and TRBJ1-6, with D perhaps matching TRBD1 (6 bases). Germline loops: CDR1 SGDLS, CDR2 YYNGEE. Trimming took off 4 bases at V and 1 base at J, with 12 bases between the two ends. This CDR3 is 16 amino acids long. CDR3 residues: CASSRGAGSYNSPLHF. The CDR3 nucleotides read TGTGCCAGCAGCCGGGGGGCTGGGTCCTATAATTCACCCCTCCACTTT.

The rearrangement joins TRBV2 to TRBJ2-1; D might be TRBD2 (5 bases). Deletions cut 4 bases from V and 0 bases from J, with 10 bases between. Germline V CDR1 and CDR2: SNHLY, FYNNEI. The CDR3 has 15 amino acids. As DNA, the CDR3 is TGTGCCAGCAGTGGATCGGGGAGCTCCTACAATGAGCAGTTCTTC. Translation: CASSGSGSSYNEQFF.

V usage is TRBV5-4 and J usage is TRBJ2-5; TRBD1 might be the D (7 bases). There are 15 residues in the CDR3. V was clipped by 4 bases and J by 5 bases, with 18 bases between them. The germline V gene has CDR1 SGHNT and CDR2 YYREEE (reference sequence). Written as DNA, the CDR3 is TGTGCCAGCAGCCCCACGACAGGGACTGGGGAGACCCAGTACTTC. It is translated as CASSPTTGTGETQYF.

This chain uses TRBV6-5 with TRBJ1-4, with D maybe TRBD1 (5 bases). The V end lost 6 bases, the J end lost 5 bases, and 13 bases lay between the germline ends. The CDR3 totals 14 residues. CDR1 and CDR2 (germline): MNHEY, SVGAGI. The CDR3: CASSLGRRNEKLFF. The CDR3 nucleotides are TGTGCCAGCAGCCTGGGGCGCCGAAATGAAAAACTGTTTTTT.

The chain carries TRBV20-1 and TRBJ2-1, with 8 bases identical to TRBD2. The CDR3 is 10 residues long. With 4 bases clipped from V and 10 bases from J, the junction kept 0 bases outside the gene matches. Germline CDR1 and CDR2: DFQATT and SNEGSKA (reference sequence). This CDR3 reads CSAIAGEQFF. The DNA for the CDR3 is TGCAGTGCTATAGCGGGGGAGCAGTTCTTC.

The V and J genes are TRBV5-4 and TRBJ2-5; 8 bases map to TRBD1. CDR3 length: 15 amino acids. J was trimmed by 1 base and V by 3 bases; bases with no gene match: 5. Germline CDR1 and CDR2: SGHNT and YYREEE (reference sequence). The CDR3 loop is CASSYGQGPQETQYF. CDR3 nucleotide sequence: TGTGCCAGCAGCTACGGACAGGGTCCCCAAGAGACCCAGTACTTC.

The V and J genes are TRBV11-1 and TRBJ2-7; D remains ambiguous. With 0 bases removed from V and 2 bases from J, the gap between germline ends came to 8 bases. CDR3 size: 14 residues. The germline gives CDR1 SGHAT, CDR2 FQDESV (reference sequence). Here the CDR3 reads CASSLAQTPYEQYF. The DNA of the CDR3 is TGTGCCAGCAGCTTAGCGCAGACTCCCTACGAGCAGTACTTC.

This chain joins TRBV6-5 and TRBJ2-3; the D is unclear. Germline CDR1 is MNHEY and CDR2 is SVGAGI. Between the trimmed V and J ends, which lost 5 bases and 1 base, there was a span of 7 bases. The CDR3 consists of 13 residues. CDR3 DNA: TGTGCCAGCAGTCGGCAGGGCACAGATACGCAGTATTTT. Protein product: CASSRQGTDTQYF.

The gene calls are TRBV18 and TRBJ2-5, with D possibly being TRBD1 (6 bases). The J call may be incorrect, as the DNA end agrees better with TRBJ2-7. Germline V gives CDR1 KGHSH, CDR2 LQKENI. This CDR3 is 14 amino acids long. CDR3 DNA sequence: TGTGCCAGCTCACCAGTCAGGGGATCTGACGAGCAGTACTTC. This sequence encodes CASSPVRGSDEQYF.

The rearrangement links TRBV6-1 to TRBJ2-7, with D perhaps being TRBD1 or TRBD2 (6 bases each). The CDR3 has 15 residues. V was clipped by 0 bases and J by 1 base, with 10 bases between them. The germline gives CDR1 MNHNS, CDR2 SASEGT. CDR3 loop: CASSEAGGPSYEQYF. The DNA for the CDR3 is TGTGCCAGCAGTGAAGCGGGGGGCCCATCCTACGAGCAGTACTTC.

The chain employs TRBV7-9 and TRBJ2-2; 12 bases align to TRBD2. With 5 bases clipped from V and 6 bases from J, the junction kept 13 bases outside the gene matches. The CDR3 contains 18 residues. The V gene's germline CDR1 is SEHNR and CDR2 FQNEAQ (reference sequence). CDR3: CASSTPEGLAGFPGELFF. CDR3 nucleotide sequence: TGTGCCAGCAGCACCCCCGAAGGACTAGCGGGGTTTCCCGGGGAGCTGTTTTTT.

The chain links TRBV25-1 to TRBJ2-7, with D maybe TRBD2 (6 bases). The V gene lost 3 bases and the J gene lost 6 bases, with 18 bases spanning the gap. The CDR3 is made up of 15 amino acids. Germline V gene lookup returns CDR1 MGHDK and CDR2 SYGVNS. The CDR3 is CASSEGTVRRGEQYF. The CDR3 bases are TGTGCCAGCAGTGAGGGGACCGTCCGGAGGGGCGAGCAGTACTTC.

This chain links TRBV7-8 with TRBJ2-5; TRBD2 matches at 8 bases. Germline CDR1 is SGHVS and CDR2 is FQNEAQ. After removal of 5 bases from V and 13 bases from J, the junction contained 18 bases not matched to a gene. The CDR3 has 15 residues. The DNA for the CDR3 is TGTGCCAGCAGCCGCTCCCCTTTAGCGGGGCCGACACGGTACTTC. Translated: CASSRSPLAGPTRYF.

J is TRBJ1-2 and V is TRBV4-1; D remains ambiguous. This CDR3 is built from 13 residues. The V gene lost 0 bases and the J gene lost 4 bases, with 6 bases spanning the gap. Germline V gives CDR1 MGHRA, CDR2 YSYEKL. Here the CDR3 DNA reads TGCGCCAGCAGCCAAGAGGTAGGCTATGGCTACACCTTC. Protein sequence: CASSQEVGYGYTF.

This clone was seen just once. V is TRBV7-9 and J is TRBJ2-3; tentatively, D is TRBD2 (5 bases). Germline V gene lookup returns CDR1 SEHNR and CDR2 FQNEAQ (reference sequence). The V end lost 5 bases, the J end lost 1 base, and 16 bases lay between the germline ends. The CDR3 extends over 16 amino acids. The CDR3 region is CASSPRTGPGTDTQYF. The CDR3 DNA reads TGTGCCAGCAGCCCCCGGACTGGGCCTGGCACAGATACGCAGTATTTT. Full variable domain (remainder filled in from reference TRBV7-9 and TRBJ2-3): DTGVSQNPRHKITKRGQNVTFRCDPISEHNRLYWYRQTLGQGPEFLTYFQNEAQLEKSRLLSDRFSAERPKGSFSTLEIQRTEQGDSAMYLCASSPRTGPGTDTQYFGPGTRLTVL.

The chain carries TRBV7-2 and TRBJ2-7; D perhaps matches TRBD1 (6 bases). The CDR3 has 15 amino acids. The ends were cut back, 1 base at V and 4 bases at J, with 14 bases in the middle. CDR1 and CDR2 (germline): SGHTA, FQGNSA. CDR3 coding DNA: TGTGCCAGCAGCTTAGGAGGCTCTAGGGGGTACGAGCAGTACTTC. Translated, it gives CASSLGGSRGYEQYF.